What follows is one T cell receptor beta chain and its context. These data are taken from a study of blood T cell repertoires in COVID-19. In the study's own analysis: It was from reference gene primer amplification that nucleated cell counts were estimated. Produced via immunoSEQ multiplex PCR; TCRdb's table is partial and in-frame only. The DNA gave D and trimming, while V, J and clone size come from that table. The table has about 200,000 clones, 75% to 90% seen once. The age range of participants was about 18 to 89 years, with residence in about 25 US areas. Cohort placement rested on clinical history that participants reported themselves. Before they entered the study, exposed participants had met a COVID-19 case within 2 weeks. This sequence originates from a woman in her thirties who had been exposed to COVID-19. The specimen was PBMCs or T cells enriched from blood (not recorded which).

CDR3 in amino acids: CASSVGRNEQFF. CDR3 sequence (DNA): TGTGCCAGCAGCGTAGGGAGGAATGAGCAGTTCTTC. J is TRBJ2-1 and V is TRBV9; tentative D call: TRBD2 (5 bases). The CDR3 runs to 12 residues. Deletions cut 0 bases from V and 7 bases from J, with 5 bases between. The germline gives CDR1 SGDLS, CDR2 YYNGEE.